This section outlines one TCR beta chain sequence together with its context. The antigen it binds to is not known. No clone much larger than this one lies a single base away; base qualities are absent. The sample originates from a study of cytomegalovirus exposure and HLA in healthy donors (dated by TCRdb to 2016 to 2017). Turning to the overall study: According to an earlier analysis of several hundred of the donors, roughly 180 million T cells yielded roughly 110 million unique TCR beta sequences and 276 Gb of sequence data. The number of typed donors differed by locus: about 620-640 for A, B, C, DRB1 and DQB1; 522 for DQA1; 606 for DPA1; and 450 to 480 for DPB1. Along with the approximately 700-subject first cohort, a separate validation cohort of roughly 110 different subjects was used. Every discovery cohort repertoire had been produced on one sequencing platform. An early release that covered several hundred HLA-typed donors contained 250 to 350 gigabases of sequencing data and 80 million or so unique TCR sequences. Rather than drawing on any new phenotypic data, the later analysis identified candidate immune exposures from TCR beta sequences and the way those sequences occurred across donors. A later genetic analysis took genome-wide SNP genotypes for about three fifths of the roughly 670 donors and used that subset as a discovery cohort. The study profiled the T cell repertoires of 666 subjects by immunosequencing and related them to cytomegalovirus serostatus. Across approximately 420 genotyped donors of the cohort, an average of approximately 240,000 unique TCR beta nucleotide sequences per donor were sequenced, and approximately 19% of those sequences were non-productive. Of the 300 to 500 genotyped donors, roughly 80% were placed in the genetic ancestry cluster associated with self-reported Caucasian donors. A later analysis re-examined previously published TCR beta repertoires from just over 650 donors and added high-resolution HLA genotyping to investigate patterns of TCR occurrence. Donor age, sex, ethnicity and CMV serostatus were compiled together with the repertoire data. Because of strong linkage in the cohort, roughly five DR-DQ haplotypes were treated as single units for association and clustering. HLA typing included class I and class II loci at four-digit resolution. To decide whether each TCR beta V gene segment behaved as functional or pseudogenic, an earlier analysis of some 580 of the donors relied on high-throughput TCR beta sequencing. The aim of the study was to test whether cataloging public T cell receptors could identify signatures of past pathogen exposure. The study combined high-throughput TCR immunosequencing, statistical association of individual TCRs with disease status, and machine learning to predict cytomegalovirus infection status.

To prepare the library, the immunoSEQ multiplex PCR assay was applied. For the multiplex PCR, a mixture combining 60 forward primers for TCR Vbeta segments and 13 reverse primers for TCR Jbeta segments was used. A multiplex PCR assay on genomic DNA amplified the CDR3 region of rearranged TCR beta genes. The Illumina HiSeq System was used to sequence the amplified TCR beta libraries as 87-base-pair reads. In the authors' own workflow: A later analysis counted about 76 million unique TCR beta chains across the 650 to 700 repertoires, and 9 million to 14 million of these chains were shared by at least two donors. A nearest-neighbor algorithm error-corrected the raw reads and collapsed the reads into unique sequences, merging closely related sequences to remove PCR and sequencing errors. To assign V, D and J gene segments, CDR3 sequences were aligned to IMGT reference sequences. For a sequence to be retained, a match of at least six nucleotides was required to both a V gene segment and a J gene segment. Rearrangements were classified as productive when the CDR3 lacked stop codons and remained in frame with V and J, and all other rearrangements were classified as non-productive. CDR3 was defined by IMGT convention, running from the second conserved V-encoded cysteine to the conserved J-encoded phenylalanine. Sequences without an unambiguous match to a single V gene segment were excluded from the earlier analysis of about 600 of the donors. An earlier analysis of 500 to 700 of the donors classified V segments as functional when productive rearrangements were above 56.7% and as segregating when the standard deviation between donors was above 5%. To diagnose cytomegalovirus status from the catalog of TCR beta chain sequences, a statistical classification framework was built. A later analysis assigned V and J genes by comparing TCR nucleotide sequences with IMGT/GENE-DB human TR gene sequences. The TCRdist pipeline was used in a later analysis to assign CDR3 sequences and most-parsimonious VDJ recombination scenarios. In a later analysis, each TCR beta chain was defined by its CDR3 amino acid sequence together with its V-gene family, and reads without a unique V-gene family were excluded. To address suspected cross-contamination and a sequencing artifact, a later analysis removed over 500 highly shared, low-generation-probability nucleotide sequences. In a later analysis, a clonal expansion index was calculated for each public chain from normalized within-repertoire ranks of inferred template counts. Generation probabilities in a later analysis came from a VDJ recombination model fitted to out-of-frame rearrangements, and those results were checked against IGoR. In a later analysis, TCR-TCR, TCR-HLA and TCR-CMV co-occurrence was scored with hypergeometric tests, and a repertoire-size bias correction was applied to TCR pairs. A later analysis estimated false discovery rates by permuting HLA or CMV assignments 20 times. In a later analysis, co-occurring TCRs were grouped with DBSCAN, and TCRdist sequence similarity was added when clustering was performed within HLA-allele-positive subsets. For co-occurrence clustering, repertoires with fewer than 30,000 or more than 120,000 public chains were excluded, along with four to six repertoires with anomalous nucleotide sharing. The source is immuneACCESS, and TCRdb retained only in-frame sequences with V and J called. Part of the clones is not carried over; for the studies checked, unresolved V genes explain less than half of this, and the remainder is unexplained. That table supplies the V and J calls and clone size; D and trimming were determined from the DNA. This sample lists 210,000 or so clones; roughly 78% were detected once. Approximately 0.47% of the sample belongs to the ten largest clones.

Broad study findings and their caveats: Specific HLA alleles were associated with roughly 16,000 TCR beta sequences at a false discovery rate of 0.05 in a later analysis. This cohort had only TCR beta chains sequenced, and the lack of alpha or paired-chain data limited which features could be detected. Most CMV-associated TCR beta chains appeared to be HLA-restricted in a later analysis, and the HLA associations seemed to be driven largely by CMV exposure. A later genetic analysis reported fewer N-insertions in productive TCRs among donors in an Asian-associated ancestry cluster than the roughly 690-donor mean. In a later analysis, HLA-associated TCR beta chains showed more clonal expansion and lower generation probabilities than non-associated chains that were equally common. The authors suggested that the approach could potentially be extended to other disease states and immunological phenotypes. Cytomegalovirus status was reported to be diagnosed by the classifier with high specificity and sensitivity in both the original and validation cohorts. Several of the top co-occurrence clusters appeared to be linked to parvovirus B19, influenza, CMV and Epstein-Barr virus, according to a later analysis. Most TCR sequences were seen in very few donors, while some public TCRs were found in many individuals. A group of highly shared sequence variants was considered likely to be a technical artifact of the sequencing pipeline. Some IMGT-functional V segments, including TRBV6-2 and TRBV6-3, could not be told apart with the 87-base-pair reads, so those segments were excluded. In a later genetic analysis, a missense DCLRE1C variant was associated with V-gene and J-gene trimming of TCR beta chains, and the association was replicated in an independent cohort. Sequencing depth was assumed to be roughly uniform across donors in the presence/absence analyses, though that assumption may not hold. A further reported finding was that TCR beta sequences accurately predicted the HLA-A and HLA-B alleles for most subjects in the first cohort. Because counts were too low, more than 15 rarely observed V segments, including chromosome 9 orphons, were left out of the earlier analysis of roughly 600 of the donors. Assigning TCR associations to individual alleles was difficult when HLA alleles, especially DR and DQ, strongly co-occurred. An earlier analysis of 587 of the donors showed that most TCR beta V segments appeared in productive rearrangements either about 87% or about 30% of the time, which broadly matched IMGT annotations. According to a later analysis, TCR association rates differed among HLA loci, with DRB1 alleles showing the most associated TCRs and HLA-C alleles showing the fewest. The study listed around 160 TCR beta chains as associated with cytomegalovirus. Immune exposure information for the cohort was limited to CMV serostatus. In vitro tests confirmed that a few of the cytomegalovirus-associated TCR beta chains recognize cytomegalovirus antigens. HLA typing was unavailable for some donors at each locus, so association tests used only the typed subset. Linkage disequilibrium might explain the correlated functional status among segregating V segments, but an unknown experimental factor could not be ruled out.

The cohort was made up of hundreds of healthy bone marrow donors. At the time of sampling, every cohort member was nominally healthy, though immune exposures that went unrecorded were likely present. The donor tested CMV seronegative, placing the donor among the 350 or so seronegative members of the cohort. Each donor provided a peripheral blood sample, and peripheral blood mononuclear cells were used for TCR beta sequencing. The Qiagen DNeasy Blood Extraction Kit was used to extract genomic DNA from the blood cell samples. CDR1 SNHLY and CDR2 FYNNEI are derived from the germline V gene. Taken from cysteine to phenylalanine, the CDR3 has 15 residues. Only the CDR3 DNA stays, 45 bases, in frame from base 1. V is pruned by 8 bases and J by 6 bases, leaving 10 bases of the junction without a gene match.

The sequenced material came from PBMCs. This sequence was found in a boy younger than 18 in good health and CMV-seronegative. The rearranged segments are TRBV2 and TRBJ2-1, with 10 bases in between that match TRBD2. The DNA sequence follows: TGTGCCAGCGACACCCCAGGGACTAGCGCCAATGAGCAGTTCTTC. This yields the protein CASDTPGTSANEQFF.